Following are 32 T cell receptor beta chains from one sample sequenced in a study of T cell responses to AZD1222 COVID-19 vaccine (dated by TCRdb to the early 2020s). The meaning of the sample's time point label: about 28 days (+/-7) after the second vaccine dose. The receptor library was made with the immunoSEQ multiplex PCR assay. The table comes from immuneACCESS by way of TCRdb, which keeps in-frame sequences with V and J called. Part of the clones is missing from these tables; in studies checked, under half for an unresolved V gene and the rest for unknown reasons. Here the sample has about 45,000 clones; roughly 90% occur a single time. About 1.1% of the sample rests with the top ten. The sequencing here drew on peripheral blood, taken 28 days after the second AZD1222 dose. These TCRs come from an adult who received the AZD1222 COVID-19 vaccine.

J is TRBJ1-5 and V is TRBV3-1 (or the pseudogene TRBV3-2); D is uncertain. Trimming left V 5 bases short and J 1 base short, with 9 bases between. The CDR3 is 14 residues long. Germline lookup yields CDR1 LGHDT and CDR2 YNNKEL (reference sequence). The CDR3 nucleotides read TGTGCCAGCAGCGCGGGGATGAGCAATCAGCCCCAGCATTTT. Translation gives CASSAGMSNQPQHF.

V usage is TRBV3-1 (or the pseudogene TRBV3-2) and J usage is TRBJ2-7; D is unresolved. Germline CDR1 and CDR2: LGHDT and YNNKEL (reference sequence). The CDR3 is made up of 13 amino acids. Trimming removed 0 bases at V and 6 bases at J, with 9 bases between. CDR3 in DNA: TGTGCCAGCAGCCAAGAAGCGCCTTTCGAGCAGTACTTC. Protein: CASSQEAPFEQYF.

The rearrangement uses TRBV6-6 and TRBJ1-5; D is perhaps TRBD1 (6 bases). The CDR3 sequence is 15 residues long. CDR1 is MNHNY, CDR2 SVGAGI, per germline (reference sequence). V lost 7 bases and J 2 bases, leaving 15 bases between the germline ends. Here the CDR3 DNA reads TGTGCCAGCATCCCTAGTGGGGGCGGCAATCAGCCCCAGCATTTT. Its protein product is CASIPSGGGNQPQHF.

The CDR3 loop reads CASSVRAIPGPEQFF. In DNA form, the CDR3 reads TGTGCCAGCAGCGTTCGGGCCATCCCAGGTCCTGAGCAGTTCTTC. The chain links TRBV9 to TRBJ2-1, with unresolved D. CDR3 length: 15 residues. Trimming stripped 2 bases from V and 9 bases from J, with 18 bases between. Germline values: CDR1 SGDLS, CDR2 YYNGEE.

The chain couples TRBV18 to TRBJ1-2; TRBD1 matches at 8 bases. This CDR3 comprises 17 residues. V was clipped by 0 bases and J by 3 bases; unmatched bases: 9. The germline CDR1 and CDR2 sequences are KGHSH and LQKENI. This chain's CDR3 is CASSPPGAGGADYGYTF. The CDR3 nucleotides are TGTGCCAGCTCACCACCGGGGGCAGGGGGCGCTGACTATGGCTACACCTTC.

The chain couples TRBV4-2 to TRBJ1-1; TRBD1 matches 8 bases. This CDR3 has 14 residues. Germline V gives CDR1 LGHNA, CDR2 YNFKEQ. V lost 0 bases, J lost 5 bases, and 2 bases stayed unmatched. The CDR3 sequence is CASSQDYRGTEAFF. The CDR3 DNA sequence: TGTGCCAGCAGCCAAGACTACAGGGGGACTGAAGCTTTCTTT.

The genes are TRBV19 and TRBJ2-7, with a weak D call TRBD2 (6 bases). Trimming shortened V by 4 bases and J by 2 bases, and 15 bases separated the two germline ends. CDR1 and CDR2 (germline): LNHDA, SQIVND (reference sequence). This CDR3 comprises 15 residues. CDR3 bases: TGTGCCAGTAGTACGATGGGGACTCTCCCCTACGAGCAGTACTTC. It encodes CASSTMGTLPYEQYF.

The rearrangement uses TRBV2 and TRBJ2-7, with TRBD1 identical over 9 bases. The CDR3 is 17 amino acids. Germline trimming cut 5 bases from V and 1 base from J; bases unmatched to any gene: 12. Germline V CDR1 and CDR2: SNHLY, FYNNEI. For the CDR3, the DNA is TGTGCCAGCAGTTATACCGGGACAGGGATAGTATCCTACGAGCAGTACTTC. Translating it yields CASSYTGTGIVSYEQYF.

The chain recombines TRBV6-1 with TRBJ1-5; D gene unclear. This CDR3 is 16 amino acids long. Per the germline V gene, CDR1 is MNHNS and CDR2 is SASEGT. Trimming stripped 1 base from V and 4 bases from J, with 14 bases between. In DNA form, the CDR3 reads TGTGCCAGCAGTGAAGGGGGTGGAGCAAGAAATCAGCCCCAGCATTTT. Its translation is CASSEGGGARNQPQHF.

The CDR3 DNA reads as TGTGCCAGCAGCTTAGCCTTGCAGGGCCCTACCTACGAGCAGTACTTC. It yields the protein CASSLALQGPTYEQYF. The genes are TRBV7-9 and TRBJ2-7, with D possibly matching TRBD1 (5 bases). V dropped 0 bases and J dropped 2 bases, with 14 bases sitting between them. The CDR3 runs 16 residues. In germline, CDR1 is SEHNR, CDR2 FQNEAQ (reference sequence).

The chain couples TRBV28 to TRBJ1-5; 7 bases fit TRBD1. The CDR3 is 17 residues long. Germline loops: CDR1 MDHEN, CDR2 SYDVKM. Germline trimming cut 9 bases from V and 0 bases from J; bases unmatched to any gene: 14. The CDR3 nucleotides are TGTGCCAGTAGGGACAGCGAACCGGACTATAGCAATCAGCCCCAGCATTTT. It encodes CASRDSEPDYSNQPQHF.

This clone has a single count. The CDR3 DNA follows: TGTGCCAGCAGACTCCAGGGACGGGATACGCAGTATTTT. Translating it yields CASRLQGRDTQYF. The chain carries TRBV6-5 and TRBJ2-3, with D perhaps assigned TRBD1 or TRBD2 (5 bases each). This CDR3 region has 13 residues. Between the trimmed V and J ends, which lost 6 bases and 6 bases, there was a span of 13 bases. Germline CDR1 and CDR2: MNHEY and SVGAGI.

The rearrangement links TRBV7-2 to TRBJ2-1; 10 bases align to TRBD1. There are 15 residues in the CDR3. CDR1 and CDR2 (germline): SGHTA, FQGNSA. V lost 3 bases, J lost 3 bases, and 2 bases stayed unmatched. The CDR3 sequence: CASSLTGGFYNEQFF. The CDR3 nucleotides are TGTGCCAGCAGCTTGACAGGGGGCTTCTACAATGAGCAGTTCTTC. The whole variable domain, remainder taken from reference TRBV7-2 and TRBJ2-1, is GAGVSQSPSNKVTEKGKDVELRCDPISGHTALYWYRQSLGQGLEFLIYFQGNSAPDKSGLPSDRFSAERTGGSVSTLTIQRTQQEDSAVYLCASSLTGGFYNEQFFGPGTRLTVL.

The chain recombines TRBV18 with TRBJ1-1, with 9 bases fitting TRBD1. This CDR3 region has 15 residues. After removal of 6 bases from V and 6 bases from J, the junction contained 11 bases not matched to a gene. The germline gives CDR1 KGHSH, CDR2 LQKENI. CDR3 DNA: TGTGCCAGCTCCCGCGGGACAGGGTCATTGGCTGAAGCTTTCTTT. Its translation is CASSRGTGSLAEAFF.

This clone was detected only once. This sequence joins TRBV5-1 and TRBJ2-1; 12 nucleotides align to TRBD2. CDR1 and CDR2 from the germline V gene are SGHRS and YFSETQ. The length of the CDR3 is 15 residues. Trimming removed 4 bases from V and 7 bases from J; junction bases left unmatched: 6. In nucleotides, the CDR3 is TGCGCCAGCAGCCCCGGACTAGCGGGAAGGAATGAGCAGTTCTTC. Translated, it gives CASSPGLAGRNEQFF.

The chain uses TRBV5-1 and TRBJ1-4; 8 nucleotides match TRBD1. V lost 3 bases and J lost 8; bases outside the gene matches: 6. The V gene's germline CDR1 is SGHRS and CDR2 YFSETQ. The CDR3 is 14 residues long. The CDR3: CASSSGQGREKLFF. DNA of the CDR3: TGCGCCAGCAGCTCTGGACAGGGTAGGGAAAAACTGTTTTTT.

This clone was recorded only once. J is TRBJ1-1 and V is TRBV3-1 (or the pseudogene TRBV3-2); no reliable D call. The ends were cut back, 0 bases at V and 4 bases at J, with 12 bases in the middle. The CDR3 has 15 residues. Germline assignment: CDR1 LGHDT and CDR2 YNNKEL (reference sequence). CDR3 sequence: CASSQEEGCCTEAFF. The CDR3 nucleotides are TGTGCCAGCAGCCAAGAGGAGGGATGTTGCACTGAAGCTTTCTTT.

The J gene is TRBJ2-2, the V gene TRBV7-8; a possible D gene is TRBD1 (6 bases). CDR3 size: 16 residues. Germline V CDR1 and CDR2: SGHVS, FQNEAQ. V lost 1 base and J 4 bases, leaving 13 bases between the germline ends. The CDR3 here is CASSLEEQGFTGELFF. The CDR3 region has the DNA TGTGCCAGCAGCTTAGAAGAACAGGGTTTCACCGGGGAGCTGTTTTTT. Together with reference TRBV7-8 and TRBJ2-2, the CDR3 gives the full variable domain: GAGVSQSPRYKVAKRGQDVALRCDPISGHVSLFWYQQALGQGPEFLTYFQNEAQLDKSGLPSDRFFAERPEGSVSTLKIQRTQQEDSAVYLCASSLEEQGFTGELFFGEGSRLTVL.

The chain carries TRBV10-3 and TRBJ1-4, with D perhaps matching TRBD1 (5 bases). CDR1 is ENHRY and CDR2 is SYGVKD in the germline V gene. CDR3 length: 14 residues. V was pared by 10 bases and J by 5 bases, with 17 bases between. CDR3 DNA sequence: TGTGCCAGCGGGACCGGGACGGAGAATGAAAAACTGTTTTTT. The encoded protein is CASGTGTENEKLFF.

V is TRBV7-2 and J is TRBJ1-1, with D uncertain. The length of the CDR3 is 14 residues. Trimming cost V 7 bases and J 1 base, with 13 bases left between them. Germline CDR1 is SGHTA and CDR2 is FQGNSA. The CDR3: CASMPRVGNTEAFF. The CDR3 bases are TGTGCCAGCATGCCAAGGGTGGGGAACACTGAAGCTTTCTTT.

V is TRBV10-3 and J is TRBJ1-1, with D maybe TRBD1 (6 bases). The germline V gene has CDR1 ENHRY and CDR2 SYGVKD. This CDR3 comprises 16 residues. V lost 4 bases and J 0 bases, leaving 15 bases between the germline ends. The DNA for the CDR3 is TGTGCCATCAGTGCCTGGGGCGGGGGCGTGAACACTGAAGCTTTCTTT. It is translated as CAISAWGGGVNTEAFF.

The chain is built from TRBV5-1 and TRBJ1-2, with a tentative D call TRBD1 (6 bases). CDR3 length: 14 residues. In germline, CDR1 is SGHRS, CDR2 YFSETQ. The V and J ends lost 4 bases and 5 bases respectively, with 15 bases between them. CDR3 sequence (DNA): TGCGCCAGCAGCGATGGGCAGGGGATATATGGCTACACCTTC. Encoded protein: CASSDGQGIYGYTF.

This chain connects TRBV29-1 to TRBJ2-7; D is perhaps TRBD1 or TRBD2 (5 bases each). Trimming cost V 4 bases and J 2 bases, with 9 bases left between them. The CDR3 length is 12 residues. Germline loops: CDR1 SQVTM, CDR2 ANQGSEA. DNA for the CDR3: TGCAGCGTTGCGAGGGGCACCTACGAGCAGTACTTC. It is translated as CSVARGTYEQYF.

The CDR3 bases are TGTGCCACCAGTGACCTAGCTTTGAGGAGTCGGATGACCGGGGAGCTGTTTTTT. Its protein product is CATSDLALRSRMTGELFF. The chain recombines TRBV24-1 with TRBJ2-2; perhaps TRBD2 as D (5 bases). With 4 bases removed from V and 5 bases from J, the gap between germline ends came to 22 bases. The CDR3 consists of 18 residues. From germline, CDR1 is KGHDR and CDR2 SFDVKD.

The V gene is TRBV14, the J gene TRBJ1-4; D uncertain. CDR3 length: 16 amino acids. Germline loops: CDR1 SGHDN, CDR2 FVKESK. V gave up 1 base and J gave up 1 base, with 10 bases separating them. CDR3 region: CASSQGPGGTNEKLFF. In DNA, the CDR3 is TGTGCCAGCAGCCAAGGTCCCGGTGGAACTAATGAAAAACTGTTTTTT.

The gene calls are TRBV12-5 and TRBJ2-7; 9 nucleotides align to TRBD2. CDR3 length: 17 residues. Looked up from germline, CDR1 is LGHNT and CDR2 is FRNRAP. The V segment lost 2 bases and the J segment 4 bases; nucleotides outside the gene matches: 12. CDR3 coding DNA: TGTGCTAGTGGTTTGCTCTCGGGCCTAGCGGGAATTTACGAGCAGTACTTC. Translation gives CASGLLSGLAGIYEQYF. The complete variable domain, with remaining parts taken from reference TRBV12-5 and TRBJ2-7, reads DARVTQTPRHKVTEMGQEVTMRCQPILGHNTVFWYRQTMMQGLELLAYFRNRAPLDDSGMPKDRFSAEMPDATLATLKIQPSEPRDSAVYFCASGLLSGLAGIYEQYFGPGTRLTVT.

This chain joins TRBV27 and TRBJ2-2; no clear D. V was shortened by 1 base and J by 4 bases, with 13 bases between the two germline ends. Germline CDR1 MNHEY, CDR2 SMNVEV (reference sequence). The CDR3 is 16 amino acids. The CDR3 reads CASSLFWQDLTGELFF. CDR3 coding DNA: TGTGCCAGCAGTTTATTCTGGCAGGACCTCACCGGGGAGCTGTTTTTT.

The chain joins TRBV7-9 to TRBJ1-1, with no clear D. The CDR3 is 13 residues long. The germline V gene encodes CDR1 SEHNR and CDR2 FQNEAQ (reference sequence). V shed 5 bases and J shed 4 bases, with 11 bases lying between them. DNA of the CDR3: TGTGCCAGCAGCATAGACGGGAGCACTGAAGCTTTCTTT. The encoded protein is CASSIDGSTEAFF.

The chain uses TRBV19 and TRBJ2-1, with D tentatively TRBD1 or TRBD2 (5 bases each). The CDR3 loop spans 15 amino acids. Trimming removed 0 bases from V and 5 bases from J, with 11 bases in between. Germline lookup yields CDR1 LNHDA and CDR2 SQIVND (reference sequence). The CDR3 protein is CASSIEGRINNEQFF. The DNA of the CDR3 is TGTGCCAGTAGTATAGAGGGACGGATAAACAATGAGCAGTTCTTC.

J is TRBJ2-5 and V is TRBV9, with D possibly called TRBD1 or TRBD2 (5 bases each). V was cut by 0 bases and J by 4 bases, with 10 bases left in between. The CDR3 length is 14 residues. Germline V lookup: CDR1 SGDLS, CDR2 YYNGEE. Here the CDR3 reads CASSVVGGAETQYF. In nucleotides, the CDR3 is TGTGCCAGCAGCGTAGTTGGGGGTGCAGAGACCCAGTACTTC.

This rearrangement joins TRBV9 to TRBJ1-2, with 7 bases aligning to TRBD1. The CDR3 has 19 amino acids. The V gene end was trimmed by 3 bases and the J gene end by 5 bases; junction bases not matched to a gene: 22. Germline CDR1 SGDLS, CDR2 YYNGEE. CDR3 in amino acids: CASSEGMTGPHRGRYGYTF. The DNA of the CDR3 is TGTGCCAGCAGCGAAGGGATGACAGGGCCGCATCGGGGGAGATATGGCTACACCTTC.

The count of this clone is one. The chain joins TRBV5-1 to TRBJ1-1; D is unclear. V lost 1 base to trimming and J lost 1 base, with 8 bases between them. Germline assignment: CDR1 SGHRS and CDR2 YFSETQ. The CDR3 consists of 14 residues. Here the CDR3 DNA reads TGCGCCAGCAGCTTGAGACCTGAGAACACTGAAGCTTTCTTT. As protein: CASSLRPENTEAFF.